This T cell receptor beta chain is from a study of STAT5B mutations in CD4+ large granular lymphocyte leukemia. Generated by immunoSEQ multiplex PCR, the TCRdb table keeps only in-frame clones and is missing some. The table includes over 30,000 clones, roughly 79% detected once. The CDR3 has 13 amino acids. The germline V gene has CDR1 SGHDT and CDR2 YYEEEE. With V trimmed by 0 bases and J by 3 bases, 0 bases remained unmatched. The J gene is TRBJ2-7, the V gene TRBV5-6; TRBD2 matches at 7 bases. This sequence was found in a human donor in good health. Specimen: CD4+ T cells from blood buffy coats. The CDR3 sequence: CASSLASGYEQYF. The CDR3, as DNA: TGTGCCAGCAGCTTGGCTAGCGGCTACGAGCAGTACTTC.